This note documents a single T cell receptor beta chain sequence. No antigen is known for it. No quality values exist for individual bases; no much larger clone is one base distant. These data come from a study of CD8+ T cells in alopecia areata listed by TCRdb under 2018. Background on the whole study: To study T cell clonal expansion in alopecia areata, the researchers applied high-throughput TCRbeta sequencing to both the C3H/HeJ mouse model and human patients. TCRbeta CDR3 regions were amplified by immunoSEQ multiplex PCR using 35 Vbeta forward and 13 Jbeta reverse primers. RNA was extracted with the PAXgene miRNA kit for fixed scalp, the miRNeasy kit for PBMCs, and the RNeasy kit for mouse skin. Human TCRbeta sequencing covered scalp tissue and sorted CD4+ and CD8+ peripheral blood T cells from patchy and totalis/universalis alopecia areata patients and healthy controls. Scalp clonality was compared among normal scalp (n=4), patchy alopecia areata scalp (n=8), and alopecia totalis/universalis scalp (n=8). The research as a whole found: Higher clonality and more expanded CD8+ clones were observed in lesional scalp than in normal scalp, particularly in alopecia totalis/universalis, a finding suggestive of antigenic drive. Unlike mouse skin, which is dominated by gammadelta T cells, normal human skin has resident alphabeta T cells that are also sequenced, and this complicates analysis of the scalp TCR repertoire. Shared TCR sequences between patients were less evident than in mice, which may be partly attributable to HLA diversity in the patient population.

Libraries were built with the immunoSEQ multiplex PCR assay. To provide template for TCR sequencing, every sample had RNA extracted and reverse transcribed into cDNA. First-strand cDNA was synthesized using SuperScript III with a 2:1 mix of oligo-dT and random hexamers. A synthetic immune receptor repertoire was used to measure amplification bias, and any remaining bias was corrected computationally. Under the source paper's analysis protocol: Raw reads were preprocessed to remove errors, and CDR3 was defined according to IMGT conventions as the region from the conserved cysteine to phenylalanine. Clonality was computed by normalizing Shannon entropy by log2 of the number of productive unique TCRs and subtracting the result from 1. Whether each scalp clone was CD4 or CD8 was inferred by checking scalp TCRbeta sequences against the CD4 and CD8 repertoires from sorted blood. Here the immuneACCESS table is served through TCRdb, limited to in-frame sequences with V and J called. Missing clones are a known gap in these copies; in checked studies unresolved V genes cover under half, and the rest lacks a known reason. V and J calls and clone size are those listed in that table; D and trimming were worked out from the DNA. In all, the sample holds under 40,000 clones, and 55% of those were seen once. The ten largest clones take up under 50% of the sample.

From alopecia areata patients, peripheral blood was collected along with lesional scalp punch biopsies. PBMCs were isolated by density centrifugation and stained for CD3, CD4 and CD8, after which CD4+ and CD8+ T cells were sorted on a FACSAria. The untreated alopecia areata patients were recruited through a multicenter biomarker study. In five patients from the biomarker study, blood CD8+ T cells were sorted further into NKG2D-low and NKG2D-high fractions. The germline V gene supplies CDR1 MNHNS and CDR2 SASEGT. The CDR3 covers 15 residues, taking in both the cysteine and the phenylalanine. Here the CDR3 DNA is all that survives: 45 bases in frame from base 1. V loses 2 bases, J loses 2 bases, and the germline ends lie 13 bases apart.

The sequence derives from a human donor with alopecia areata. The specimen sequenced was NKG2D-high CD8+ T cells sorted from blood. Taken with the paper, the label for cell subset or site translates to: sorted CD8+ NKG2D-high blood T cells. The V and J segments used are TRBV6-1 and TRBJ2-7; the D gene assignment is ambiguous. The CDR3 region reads CASSELQSQTYEQYF. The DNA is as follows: TGTGCCAGCAGTGAACTACAGAGTCAAACCTACGAGCAGTACTTC.